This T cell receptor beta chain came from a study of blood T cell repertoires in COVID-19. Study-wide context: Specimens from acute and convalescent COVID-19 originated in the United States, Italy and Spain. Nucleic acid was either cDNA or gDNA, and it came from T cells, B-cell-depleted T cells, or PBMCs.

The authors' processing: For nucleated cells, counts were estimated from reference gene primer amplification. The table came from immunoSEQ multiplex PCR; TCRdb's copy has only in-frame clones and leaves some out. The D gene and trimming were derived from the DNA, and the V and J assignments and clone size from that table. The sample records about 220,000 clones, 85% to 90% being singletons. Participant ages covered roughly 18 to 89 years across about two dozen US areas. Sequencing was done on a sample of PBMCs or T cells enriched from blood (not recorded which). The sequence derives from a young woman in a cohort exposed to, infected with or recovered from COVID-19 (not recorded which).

In nucleotides, the CDR3 is TGTGCCAGCAGCTTGGGACTAGATCCGAGCTCCTACGAGCAGTACTTC. Its protein product is CASSLGLDPSSYEQYF. This chain links TRBV5-4 with TRBJ2-7; D is possibly TRBD2 (6 bases). Germline V gene data show CDR1 as SGHNT and CDR2 as YYREEE (reference sequence). This CDR3 comprises 16 residues. The V end lost 0 bases, the J end lost 0 bases, and 13 bases lay between the germline ends.